Listed below are T cell receptor beta chains from one sample, sequenced in a study of blood T cell repertoires in COVID-19. This table comes from immunoSEQ multiplex PCR, and its TCRdb copy is limited to in-frame clones, with some not included. The data show some 350,000 clones, around 89% seen once. Sequences were obtained from PBMCs or T cells enriched from blood (not recorded which). The receptors were gathered from a man younger than 30 who had recovered from COVID-19. The CDR3 runs from the conserved cysteine through the conserved F or W. The D gene is left open where the match is weak. For some rows the clone size is stated as once, few or many, or as a class when expanded; others skip it.

v_call,j_call,d_call,clone_size,cdr3_nt,cdr3_aa
TRBV9,TRBJ2-7,TRBD1,-,TGTGCCAGCAGCCCAGGGGGAAGAAACGAGCAGTACTTC,CASSPGGRNEQYF
TRBV5-4,TRBJ2-7,TRBD1,few,TGTGCCAGCAGCTTGGGGGACAGTTACTCCTACGAGCAGTACTTC,CASSLGDSYSYEQYF
TRBV4-2,TRBJ2-6,-,-,TGTGCCAGCAGCCAAGAATTGGCTTCTGGGGCCAACGTCCTGACTTTC,CASSQELASGANVLTF
TRBV7-3,TRBJ1-4,-,-,TGTGCCAGCAGACGAATCACGGTATTC,CASRRITVF
TRBV6-6,TRBJ1-2,-,-,TGTGCCAGCAGTTACGGGACAAGCCATGGCTACACCTTC,CASSYGTSHGYTF
TRBV12-3/TRBV12-4,TRBJ2-5,-,-,TGTGCCAGCAGTTTAGGGAGCATAGAGACCCAGTACTTC,CASSLGSIETQYF
TRBV30,TRBJ2-2,TRBD2,-,TGTGCCTGGAGGGGACTAGTAATCGGGGAGCTGTTTTTT,CAWRGLVIGELFF
TRBV14,TRBJ2-3,-,-,TGTGCCAGCAGCCAAGAAGTGGGTGGGAGGGGGGATACGCAGTATTTT,CASSQEVGGRGDTQYF
TRBV23-1,TRBJ1-5,TRBD1,-,TGCGCCAGCAGTCGGACAGGGATGATGATTCAGCCCCAGCATTTT,CASSRTGMMIQPQHF
TRBV11-2,TRBJ2-3,-,once,TGTGCCAGCAGCTTAGGTGAGAAAAGCACAGATACGCAGTATTTT,CASSLGEKSTDTQYF
TRBV4-1,TRBJ2-3,TRBD1,-,TGCGCCAGCAGCCCCGGGACAGTTAGCACAGATACGCAGTATTTT,CASSPGTVSTDTQYF
TRBV27,TRBJ1-1,-,-,TGTGCCAGCAGTTTACGACAGATGAACACTGAAGCTTTCTTT,CASSLRQMNTEAFF
TRBV27,TRBJ2-7,TRBD1,-,TGTGCCAGCAGTTTGAAACACCCCGGGGACAGGGCTTACGAGCAGTACTTC,CASSLKHPGDRAYEQYF
TRBV3-1/TRBV3-2,TRBJ2-5,-,-,TGTGCCAGCAGCCAAGACTTTCCGATCTTAAATAGGGACAAAGAGACCCAGTACTTC,CASSQDFPILNRDKETQYF